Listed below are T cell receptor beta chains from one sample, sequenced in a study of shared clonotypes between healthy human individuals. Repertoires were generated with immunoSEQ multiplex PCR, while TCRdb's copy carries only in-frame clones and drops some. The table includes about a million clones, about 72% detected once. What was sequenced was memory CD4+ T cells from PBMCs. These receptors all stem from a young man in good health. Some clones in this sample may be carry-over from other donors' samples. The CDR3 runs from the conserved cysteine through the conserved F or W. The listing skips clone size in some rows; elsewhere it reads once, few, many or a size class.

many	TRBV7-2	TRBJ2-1	CASSTPGLAGQDSYNEQFF
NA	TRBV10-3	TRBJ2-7	CAISGVSKPYEQYF
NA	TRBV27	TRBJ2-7	CASSLGERVVSRDEQYF
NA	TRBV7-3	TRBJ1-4	CASSSQMGTNEKLFF
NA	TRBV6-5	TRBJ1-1	CASTRQGGTEAFF
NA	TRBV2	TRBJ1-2	CARGQGYGYTF
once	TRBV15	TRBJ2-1	CATSAGGQLSYNEQFF
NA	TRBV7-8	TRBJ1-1	CASSLALKANTEAFF
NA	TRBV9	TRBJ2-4	CASSALDPTGRNIQYF
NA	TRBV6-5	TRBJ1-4	CASTAGQGTEKLFF
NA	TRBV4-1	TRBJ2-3	CASSQPRDSPGTQYF
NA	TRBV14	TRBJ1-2	CASSQDVIGRGPRANYGYTF
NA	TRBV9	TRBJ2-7	CASSPQGTGNYEQYF
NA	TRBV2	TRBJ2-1	CASSEAPSSRFF
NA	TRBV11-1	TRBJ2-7	CASSRDRPTYYEQYF
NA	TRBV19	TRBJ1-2	CASSILGQNYGYTF
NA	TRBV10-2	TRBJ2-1	CASTGSSGSSYNEQFF
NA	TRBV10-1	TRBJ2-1	CASSEGHINEQFF
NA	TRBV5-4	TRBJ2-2	CASSSVQGGELFF
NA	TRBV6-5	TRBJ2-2	CASSYGGAGELFF
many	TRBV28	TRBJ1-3	CASSLRGWTGRNTIYF
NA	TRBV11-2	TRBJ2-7	CASSLGRGPSEQYF
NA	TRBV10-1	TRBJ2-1	CASSPTSGRAHEQFF
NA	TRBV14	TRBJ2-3	CASSLGGTQYF
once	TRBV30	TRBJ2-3	CAWSGDRGFSTDTQYF
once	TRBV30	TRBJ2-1	CAWKTPTLAYNEQFF
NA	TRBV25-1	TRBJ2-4	CASSEQGNIQYF
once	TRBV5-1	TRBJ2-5	CASTPPGLAGVGETQYF
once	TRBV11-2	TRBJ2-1	CASSPAPPLAGFNEQFF
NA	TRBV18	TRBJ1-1	CASSGNGVNTEAFF
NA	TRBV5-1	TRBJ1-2	CASSWGLEGYTF
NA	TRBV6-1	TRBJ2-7	CASTTTGVTYEQYF
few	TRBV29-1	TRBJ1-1	CSVVLAGHVEAFF
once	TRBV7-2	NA	CASSPLWGPYEQYF
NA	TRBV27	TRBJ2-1	CASSTWDRNYNEQFF
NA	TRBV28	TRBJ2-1	CASSRHEQGFGRNEQFF
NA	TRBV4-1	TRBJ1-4	CASSQDRGREKLFF
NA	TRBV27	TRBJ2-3	CASSLGARGPTTDTQYF
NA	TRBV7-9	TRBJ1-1	CASSRIGPNTEAFF
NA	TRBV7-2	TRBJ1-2	CASSPGTTTRGRSYTF
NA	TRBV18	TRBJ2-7	CASSPTYDTYEQYF
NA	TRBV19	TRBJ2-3	CASSTRRSSTDTQYF
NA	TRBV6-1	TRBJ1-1	CASTPGNTEAFF
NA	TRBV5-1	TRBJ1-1	CASSSGREHLEAFF
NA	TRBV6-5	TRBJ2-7	CASSYTFGQGYEQYF
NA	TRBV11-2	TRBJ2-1	CASSPTSNNEQFF
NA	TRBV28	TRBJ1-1	CASRPTRRGLLNTEAFF
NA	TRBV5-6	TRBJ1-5	CASSRRDRGHQPQHF
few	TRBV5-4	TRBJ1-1	CASSPGTGRENTEAFF
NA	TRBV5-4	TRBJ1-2	CASSPRQTEIGDGYTF
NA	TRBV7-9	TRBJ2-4	CASSPGTSGRDIQYF
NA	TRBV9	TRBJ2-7	CASSVFGAGGEQYF
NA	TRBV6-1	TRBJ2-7	CASIHGQGAYEQYF
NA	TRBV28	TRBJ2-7	CASSPGTNLLYEQYF